A selection of T cell receptor beta chains follows, all from one sample in a study of breast tumors, draining lymph nodes, adjacent tissues. In TCRdb, the multiplex PCR reads were re-called with MiXCR into one record per CDR3 protein. This repertoire shows approximately 230,000 distinct CDR3 sequences, less than 45% found once; its top ten account for approximately 4%. Sequencing was carried out using axillary lymph node tissue. The receptors stem from a female donor with breast cancer. Some clones in this sample may be carry-over from other donors' samples. Both conserved end residues are part of each CDR3. The order of the fields is CDR3 DNA, CDR3 protein, D gene, clone size, V gene, J gene. The D gene is left open where the match is weak. Not every row has a clone size; where given, it reads once, few, many or a size class.

TGTGCCATCAGGGGACAGGGGACGAACACTGAAGCTTTCTTT	CAIRGQGTNTEAFF	TRBD1	-	TRBV10-3	TRBJ1-1
TGTGCCAGCAGCGGGACTAGCGGGCACCAAGAGACCCAGTACTTC	CASSGTSGHQETQYF	TRBD2	many	TRBV6-6	TRBJ2-5
TGTGCCAGCAGCTTAACGCGGGACAGGGTCGACACCGGGCAGCTGTTTTTT	CASSLTRDRVDTGQLFF	TRBD1	-	TRBV7-3	TRBJ2-2
TGTGCTAGCAGCCATAGTGGGACAGGGCAAGGGTTGGGGCAGTACTTC	CASSHSGTGQGLGQYF	TRBD1	many	TRBV7-7	TRBJ2-7
TGTGCCAGCAGCTTGGCACGGACAGGGAATTCACCCCTCCACTTT	CASSLARTGNSPLHF	TRBD1	-	TRBV7-6	TRBJ1-6
TGTGCCACCAGTGAGGGCGGGGGACTAGCGGGAGATTACAATGAGCAGTTCTTC	CATSEGGGLAGDYNEQFF	TRBD2	many	TRBV24-1	TRBJ2-1
TGCAGCTTAGCGTGGACAGGGGGCTCGGTTCAAGAGACCCAGTACTTC	CSLAWTGGSVQETQYF	TRBD1	-	TRBV29-1	TRBJ2-5
TGTGCCACCAGCCCGGGACAGGGGTTCGCAGATACGCAGTATTTT	CATSPGQGFADTQYF	TRBD1	many	TRBV24-1	TRBJ2-3
TGTGCCAGCAGCTCCAGCGGCTTGTACGAGCAGTACTTC	CASSSSGLYEQYF	-	many	TRBV7-9	TRBJ2-7
TGTGCCGGCAGTCACTCACACGGCACCGGGGAGCTGTTTTTT	CAGSHSHGTGELFF	-	-	TRBV6-4	TRBJ2-2
TGTGCCAGCAGCCCCCGTCGGGGGAGAGATGGCTACACCTTC	CASSPRRGRDGYTF	-	-	TRBV13	TRBJ1-2
TGCAGTGCTGGGGGACAGGGGACCGATAATTCACCCCTCCACTTT	CSAGGQGTDNSPLHF	TRBD1	many	TRBV20-1	TRBJ1-6
TGTGCCAGCAGCGCCAGACAGGGGGCGTGGGATGGCTACCCCTTC	CASSARQGAWDGYPF	TRBD1	-	TRBV7-3	TRBJ1-2
TGCGCCAGCAGCCAGCGAACAGTAGCCGGGGAGCTGTTTTTT	CASSQRTVAGELFF	-	many	TRBV5-1	TRBJ2-2
TGCGCCAGCAGCCTCCGAGCCCAGGGGGCGGGCGGGGAGCTGTTTTTT	CASSLRAQGAGGELFF	TRBD1	many	TRBV4-3	TRBJ2-2
TGTGCCAGCAGCTCGGGGCGGAATTCACCCCTCCACTTT	CASSSGRNSPLHF	-	many	TRBV11-3	TRBJ1-6
TGTGCCAGCTCACCAGTGACGAGCACAGATACGCAGTATTTT	CASSPVTSTDTQYF	-	-	TRBV18	TRBJ2-3
TGCGCCAGCAGCCTTGCCCCCGTCGGGGGAACGAGCGAGCAGTACTTC	CASSLAPVGGTSEQYF	-	-	TRBV5-1	TRBJ2-7
TGTGCCAGCAGCTTAGGCAGGGACCTTAACAATGAGCAGTTCTTC	CASSLGRDLNNEQFF	-	few	TRBV7-8	TRBJ2-1
TGTGCCAGCAGCGTAGATTCAGGGGGGGCCGTAGATACGCAGTATTTT	CASSVDSGGAVDTQYF	-	-	TRBV9	TRBJ2-3
TGTGCCAGCAGTGGGACAGACCAAGAGACCCAGTACTTC	CASSGTDQETQYF	TRBD1	few	TRBV11-3	TRBJ2-5
TGCGCCAGCAGCCAAATGGACGGAGGCCTAAGAGCTTTCTTT	CASSQMDGGLRAFF	-	-	TRBV4-1	TRBJ1-1
TGCGCCAGCAGCTTGGGGTCAGGAGTATACAATGAGCAGTTCTTC	CASSLGSGVYNEQFF	-	many	TRBV5-1	TRBJ2-1
TGTGCCAGCAGCTCCCGACAGGATGGGCGCTTTGGCTACACCTTC	CASSSRQDGRFGYTF	-	many	TRBV5-8	TRBJ1-2
TGTGCCAGTAGTATGGGCCTAGCGGGGCCCAGAGAGACCCAGTACTTC	CASSMGLAGPRETQYF	TRBD2	many	TRBV19	TRBJ2-5
TGTGCCTGGAATACAGGGACAGTGGCCGGGGAGCTGTTTTTT	CAWNTGTVAGELFF	TRBD1	many	TRBV30	TRBJ2-2
TGTGCCAGCAGCTTAGATACGGGCAGGGGACTTCATAATTCACCCCTCCACTTT	CASSLDTGRGLHNSPLHF	-	many	TRBV11-3	TRBJ1-6
TGTGCCAGCAGAGGGAGCCGGGACAGGGGATCCTACGAGCAGTACTTC	CASRGSRDRGSYEQYF	TRBD1	many	TRBV7-8	TRBJ2-7
TGTGCCAGCAGTTTGACAGATAGCTCCTACGAGCAGTACTTC	CASSLTDSSYEQYF	-	many	TRBV9	TRBJ2-7